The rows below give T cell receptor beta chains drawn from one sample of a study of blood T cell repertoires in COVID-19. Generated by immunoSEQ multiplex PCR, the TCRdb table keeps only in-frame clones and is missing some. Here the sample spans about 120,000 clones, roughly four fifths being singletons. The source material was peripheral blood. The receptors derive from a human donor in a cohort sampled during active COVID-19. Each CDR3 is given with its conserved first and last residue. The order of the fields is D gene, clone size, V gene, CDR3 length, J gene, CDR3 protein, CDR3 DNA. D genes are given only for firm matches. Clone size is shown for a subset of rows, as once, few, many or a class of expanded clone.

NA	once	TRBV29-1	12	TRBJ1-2	CSVVGGTYGYTF	TGCAGCGTTGTGGGGGGGACCTATGGCTACACCTTC
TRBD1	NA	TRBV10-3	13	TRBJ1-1	CAISPTGGTEAFF	TGTGCCATCAGTCCCACAGGGGGCACTGAAGCTTTCTTT
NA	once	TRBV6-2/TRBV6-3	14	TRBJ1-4	CASSKGRTNEKLFF	TGTGCCAGCAGTAAAGGGAGGACTAATGAAAAACTGTTTTTT
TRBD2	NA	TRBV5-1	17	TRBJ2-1	CASSLPGTSGTHNEQFF	TGCGCCAGCAGCTTGCCTGGGACTAGCGGGACCCACAATGAGCAGTTCTTC
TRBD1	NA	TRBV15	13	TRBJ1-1	CATSLGTDTEAFF	TGTGCCACCAGCCTCGGGACAGACACTGAAGCTTTCTTT
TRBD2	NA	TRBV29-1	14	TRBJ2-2	CSASGGANTGELFF	TGCAGCGCGAGCGGGGGGGCGAACACCGGGGAGCTGTTTTTT
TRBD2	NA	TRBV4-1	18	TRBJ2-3	CASSQDGSGGAITDTQYF	TGCGCCAGCAGCCAAGATGGAAGCGGGGGGGCCATAACAGATACGCAGTATTTT
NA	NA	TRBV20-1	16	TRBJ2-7	CSASWEISGRSYEQYF	TGCAGTGCTAGTTGGGAGATTAGCGGCCGCTCCTACGAGCAGTACTTC
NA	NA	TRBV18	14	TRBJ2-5	CASSPTQVQETQYF	TGTGCCAGCTCACCTACGCAGGTCCAAGAGACCCAGTACTTC
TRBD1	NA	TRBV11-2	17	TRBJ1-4	CASSPRTGVTFNEKLFF	TGTGCCAGCAGCCCAAGGACAGGAGTAACCTTTAATGAAAAACTGTTTTTT
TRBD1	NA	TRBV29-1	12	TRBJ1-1	CSVGQGNTEAFF	TGCAGCGTAGGACAGGGAAACACTGAAGCTTTCTTT
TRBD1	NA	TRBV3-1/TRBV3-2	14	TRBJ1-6	CASSRGQGGSPLHF	TGTGCCAGCAGCCGAGGACAGGGAGGGTCACCCCTCCACTTT
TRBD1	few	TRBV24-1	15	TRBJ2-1	CATSTVGGNYNEQFF	TGTGCCACCAGTACTGTAGGGGGCAACTACAATGAGCAGTTCTTC
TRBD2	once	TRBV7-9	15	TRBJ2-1	CASSPSGGLMKGQFF	TGTGCCAGCAGCCCCAGCGGGGGGCTAATGAAGGGGCAGTTCTTC
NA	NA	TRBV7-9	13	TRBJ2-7	CASSFRESYEQYF	TGTGCCAGCTCCTTCCGGGAATCCTACGAGCAGTACTTC
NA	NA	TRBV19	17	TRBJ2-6	CASSTWAASSGANVLTF	TGTGCCAGTAGTACCTGGGCAGCTTCCTCTGGGGCCAACGTCCTGACTTTC
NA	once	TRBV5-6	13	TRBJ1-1	CASSLSEYTEAFF	TGTGCCAGCAGCTTGTCCGAGTACACTGAAGCTTTCTTT
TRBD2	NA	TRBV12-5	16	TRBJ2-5	CASGPGLAGGIASQYF	TGTGCTAGTGGTCCAGGACTAGCGGGGGGGATTGCGTCCCAGTACTTC
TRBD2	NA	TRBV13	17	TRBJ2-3	CASTTSPAGGPKDTQYF	TGTGCCAGCACCACCAGCCCAGCGGGGGGGCCGAAAGATACGCAGTATTTT
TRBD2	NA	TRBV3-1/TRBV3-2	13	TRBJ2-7	CASSPTSVGEQYF	TGTGCCAGCAGCCCGACTAGCGTGGGGGAGCAGTACTTC
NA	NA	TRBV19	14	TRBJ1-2	CASSKPPLTYGYTF	TGTGCCAGTAGTAAGCCTCCTTTGACTTATGGCTACACCTTC